This T cell receptor (beta chain) was profiled in a study of blood T cell repertoires in COVID-19. The wider study: From T cells, B-cell-depleted T cells, or PBMCs came the material, which was cDNA or gDNA.

The CDR3 loop spans 12 amino acids. Germline CDR1 and CDR2: LGHDT and YNNKEL (reference sequence). Trimming removed 2 bases at V and 5 bases at J, with 6 bases between. The authors' processing: Amplification with reference gene primers provided the estimates of nucleated cell counts. Sequenced by immunoSEQ multiplex PCR; TCRdb stores in-frame clones only, minus some. The V and J calls and clone size come from that table; D and trimming were worked out from the DNA. This table holds approximately 470,000 clones, approximately 83% found once. The sample consisted of peripheral blood. The source of this sequence is a human donor in a cohort sampled during active COVID-19. This sequence joins TRBV3-1 (or the pseudogene TRBV3-2) and TRBJ2-5; D gene unclear. The CDR3 sequence: CASSQTEETQYF. CDR3 in DNA: TGTGCCAGCAGCCAAACCGAGGAGACCCAGTACTTC.